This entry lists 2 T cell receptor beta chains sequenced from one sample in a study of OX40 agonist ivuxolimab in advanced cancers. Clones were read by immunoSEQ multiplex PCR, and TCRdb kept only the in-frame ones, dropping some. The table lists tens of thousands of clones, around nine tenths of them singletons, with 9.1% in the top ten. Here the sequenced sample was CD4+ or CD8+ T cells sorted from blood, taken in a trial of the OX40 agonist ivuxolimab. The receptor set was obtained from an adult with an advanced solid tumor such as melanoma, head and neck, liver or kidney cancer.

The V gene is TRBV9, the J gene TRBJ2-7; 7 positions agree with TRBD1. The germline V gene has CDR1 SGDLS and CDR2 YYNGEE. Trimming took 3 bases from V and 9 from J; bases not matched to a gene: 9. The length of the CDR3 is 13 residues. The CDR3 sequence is CASSERLGGGQYF. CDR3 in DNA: TGTGCCAGCAGCGAACGGTTAGGGGGCGGGCAGTACTTC.

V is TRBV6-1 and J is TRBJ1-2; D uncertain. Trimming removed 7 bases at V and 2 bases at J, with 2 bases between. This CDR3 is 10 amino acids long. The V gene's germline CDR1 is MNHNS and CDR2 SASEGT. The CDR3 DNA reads TGTGCCAGCAACAACTATGGCTACACCTTC. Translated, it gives CASNNYGYTF.